This T cell receptor (beta chain) emerged from a study of blood T cell repertoires in COVID-19. Study summary: Sites across the United States, Italy and Spain contributed samples from acute and convalescent COVID-19. Sources were T cells, B-cell-depleted T cells, or PBMCs; the material itself was cDNA or gDNA.

In the original processing: How many nucleated cells were present was estimated from reference gene primer amplification. The method was immunoSEQ multiplex PCR; TCRdb's version includes in-frame clones alone and lacks a portion of them. V, J and clone size were drawn from that table, and D and trimming were deduced from the DNA. The table shows under 300,000 clones, with 60% to 75% occurring only once. The source of this sequence is an elderly woman with acute or convalescent COVID-19. The source material was peripheral blood.

CDR3 sequence reads: CASSRTPGETEAFF. The CDR3 coding sequence is TGTGCCAGCAGCCGAACCCCGGGAGAGACTGAAGCTTTCTTT. The chain recombines TRBV6-5 with TRBJ1-1; D gene unclear. V lost 6 bases and J lost 5, with 16 bases in between. Looked up from germline, CDR1 is MNHEY and CDR2 is SVGAGI. The CDR3 is 14 residues long.